The present T cell receptor (beta chain) was sequenced within a study of T cells in tuberculosis. Study-wide context: Samples predate treatment or fall within its first 7 days. Broader study findings: Active tuberculosis patients had shorter CDR3-alpha; the beta difference was nonsignificant. Using the GMM-specific repertoire gave around 90% accuracy versus around 70% with motifs.

About this clone itself: Its target is not known.

The table came from immunoSEQ multiplex PCR; TCRdb's copy has only in-frame clones and leaves some out. The sample consists of tens of thousands of clones, around 93% of them appearing once. Indicated time point: new active TB diagnosis, blood taken before or within 7 days of starting treatment. Germline CDR1 is MGHDK and CDR2 is SYGVNS. Trimming at V came to 4 bases and at J to 6 bases, leaving 10 bases not matched to a gene. The CDR3 is made up of 15 amino acids. The input for sequencing was PBMCs, taken at tuberculosis diagnosis. The receptor comes from an adult with tuberculosis. The V and J genes are TRBV25-1 and TRBJ1-2; 8 bases align to TRBD1. CDR3 residues: CASSVKQGVFDGYTF. In nucleotides, the CDR3 is TGTGCCAGCAGTGTCAAACAGGGGGTATTTGATGGCTACACCTTC.